This paragraph reports one T cell receptor beta chain. The assay was immunoSEQ multiplex PCR, and TCRdb's table has in-frame clones only and misses some. Seen here are roughly 120,000 clones, just over 90% observed once, and the top ten hold approximately 1.7%. The V end was cut by 5 bases, the J end by 1 base, with 12 bases between. CDR1 is SGHAT, CDR2 FQNNGV, per germline. The CDR3 consists of 14 residues. The data were taken from a study of control samples from healthy donors and cancer patients. Material: PBMCs. This chain links TRBV11-2 with TRBJ2-7, with D uncertain. The sequence was obtained from a man in his fifties or sixties with head and neck cancer. The CDR3 DNA sequence: TGTGCCAGCAGCGAAGGCGGAAATTCCTACGAGCAGTACTTC. Translating gives CASSEGGNSYEQYF.